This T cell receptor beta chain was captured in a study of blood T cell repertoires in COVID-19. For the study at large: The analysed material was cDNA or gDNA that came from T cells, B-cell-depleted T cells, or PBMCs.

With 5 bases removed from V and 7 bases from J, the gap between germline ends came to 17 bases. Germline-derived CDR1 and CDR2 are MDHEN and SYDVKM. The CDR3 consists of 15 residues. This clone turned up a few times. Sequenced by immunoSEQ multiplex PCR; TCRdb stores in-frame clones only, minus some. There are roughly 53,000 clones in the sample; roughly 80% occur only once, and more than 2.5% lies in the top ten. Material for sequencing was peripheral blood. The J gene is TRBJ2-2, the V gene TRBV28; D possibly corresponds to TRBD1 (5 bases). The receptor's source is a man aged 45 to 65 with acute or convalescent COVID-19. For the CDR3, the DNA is TGTGCCAGCAGTATTGGGGCGCCGATCGACGGGGAGCTGTTTTTT. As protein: CASSIGAPIDGELFF.